This T cell receptor beta chain was captured by sequencing in a study of shared clonotypes between healthy human individuals. Study in general: A couple of female and a few male donors aged 18 to 49 were enrolled. Findings and caveats of the study: Some clonotypes were shared by all four sorted-subset donors, while others were not shared. The non-shared ones had lower generation probabilities than the shared ones.

For every subset, genomic DNA was evenly distributed across several immunoSEQ plates. Method: immunoSEQ multiplex PCR; TCRdb's copy keeps in-frame clones and lacks some. The sample shows approximately 1,500,000 clones, around 97% of them seen only once. Details on this clone: What it binds is not known.

The V gene end was trimmed by 3 bases and the J gene end by 7 bases; junction bases not matched to a gene: 8. This CDR3 spans 14 amino acids. Germline values: CDR1 KGHSH, CDR2 LQKENI. The V call is TRBV18, the J call TRBJ1-1; 7 bases map to TRBD1. The receptor was isolated from a man aged 25 to 40 in good health. Sequencing was performed on naive CD4+ T cells sorted from blood. Subset denoted: CD45RA+ positively selected. The CDR3 DNA sequence: TGTGCCAGCTCACCTAACAGGGGCGGGCATGAAGCTTTCTTT. Protein: CASSPNRGGHEAFF.